This passage covers 27 T cell receptor beta chains from one sample sequenced in a study of shared clonotypes between healthy human individuals. The table came from immunoSEQ multiplex PCR; TCRdb's copy has only in-frame clones and leaves some out. The repertoire holds 1.5 million to 2.5 million clones, around 96% seen once, with more than 0.9% in the top ten. Positively selected for CCR7, the CD45RO-negative cells used as naive CD8 cells excluded terminally differentiated effector memory CD45RA+ cells. The sample was naive CD8+ T cells sorted from blood. Receptors originate from a man aged 18 to 30 in good health.

This chain joins TRBV25-1 and TRBJ2-5; D might be TRBD2 (5 bases). Germline CDR1 MGHDK, CDR2 SYGVNS. The CDR3 spans 16 residues. The V end lost 1 base, the J end lost 0 bases, and 12 bases lay between the germline ends. The CDR3 sequence is CASSEWIIGDQETQYF. The CDR3 bases are TGTGCCAGCAGTGAATGGATAATCGGGGACCAAGAGACCCAGTACTTC.

V gene TRBV21-1 combines with J gene TRBJ2-6; TRBD1 was called by the table and not checked on the DNA. TRBV21-1 is a known pseudogene. The CDR3 is 16 residues long. The CDR3 spells CASTITQGQRTNVLTF. Written as DNA, the CDR3 is TGTGCCAGCACCATAACACAGGGCCAGCGGACCAACGTCCTGACTTTC.

This clone showed up just once. V gene TRBV11-2 combines with J gene TRBJ2-7; D unresolved. The CDR3 has 12 amino acids. Per germline, CDR1 SGHAT and CDR2 FQNNGV. The ends were cut back, 5 bases at V and 3 bases at J, with 8 bases in the middle. The CDR3 here is CASSVSNYEQYF. Written as DNA, the CDR3 is TGTGCCAGCAGCGTAAGTAACTACGAGCAGTACTTC.

The chain has TRBV29-1 and TRBJ1-1; the match to TRBD1 covers 9 bases. V was clipped by 1 base and J by 1 base; unmatched bases: 1. Germline V gene sequence: CDR1 SQVTM, CDR2 ANQGSEA. CDR3 length equals 14 residues. CDR3 amino acids: CSVEAQGANTEAFF. The CDR3 DNA follows: TGCAGCGTTGAAGCACAGGGGGCGAACACTGAAGCTTTCTTT.

J is TRBJ1-1 and V is TRBV5-1; 9 bases are shared with TRBD1. Trimming took 4 bases from V and 5 from J; bases not matched to a gene: 12. Germline V gene lookup returns CDR1 SGHRS and CDR2 YFSETQ. This CDR3 region has 16 residues. CDR3 region: CASSPTGGGGYTEAFF. DNA of the CDR3: TGCGCCAGCAGCCCTACAGGGGGCGGAGGTTATACTGAAGCTTTCTTT.

The chain links TRBV5-1 to TRBJ2-7; 9 bases match TRBD1. The V gene end was trimmed by 4 bases and the J gene end by 3 bases; junction bases not matched to a gene: 5. This CDR3 region has 14 residues. The germline gives CDR1 SGHRS, CDR2 YFSETQ. The chain's CDR3 is CASSRRDRDYEQYF. CDR3 nucleotides: TGCGCCAGCAGCCGCCGGGACAGGGACTACGAGCAGTACTTC. Based on the CDR3 plus reference TRBV5-1 and TRBJ2-7, the full variable domain is KAGVTQTPRYLIKTRGQQVTLSCSPISGHRSVSWYQQTPGQGLQFLFEYFSETQRNKGNFPGRFSGRQFSNSRSEMNVSTLELGDSALYLCASSRRDRDYEQYFGPGTRLTVT.

The rearrangement joins TRBV4-1 to TRBJ2-1, with TRBD1 matching 11 bases. V dropped 3 bases and J dropped 8; count of bases not matched to a gene: 12. Germline CDR1 is MGHRA and CDR2 is YSYEKL. The CDR3 length is 17 residues. The CDR3 loop is CASSQDPGTGGIDEQFF. CDR3 nucleotides: TGCGCCAGCAGCCAGGACCCCGGGACAGGGGGGATTGATGAGCAGTTCTTC.

As regards this clone: The same CDR3 can be traced to other DNA sequences in this sample. The CDR3 here is CASSYSTGSGNTIYF. CDR3 DNA: TGTGCCAGCAGTTACTCGACAGGATCTGGAAACACCATATATTTT. The rearrangement uses TRBV6-5 and TRBJ1-3; the D gene is possibly TRBD1 (6 bases). The V gene lost 0 bases and the J gene lost 1 base, with 7 bases spanning the gap. CDR3 length: 15 amino acids. Germline V gene data show CDR1 as MNHEY and CDR2 as SVGAGI.

This clone was seen only once. J is TRBJ1-4 and V is TRBV7-9, with D unclear. Trimming cost V 5 bases and J 2 bases, with 12 bases left between them. The CDR3 length is 15 residues. Germline V CDR1 and CDR2: SEHNR, FQNEAQ (reference sequence). CDR3 sequence (DNA): TGTGCCAGCAGCCAAGCCCAAGGGACTAATGAAAAACTGTTTTTT. Residues: CASSQAQGTNEKLFF.

The chain employs TRBV6-1 and TRBJ1-4; D gene unclear. V was cut by 1 base and J by 7 bases, with 10 bases left in between. The length of the CDR3 is 14 residues. Germline loops: CDR1 MNHNS, CDR2 SASEGT. CDR3 in amino acids: CASSEEGPPEKLFF. CDR3 nucleotides: TGTGCCAGCAGTGAAGAAGGACCCCCTGAAAAACTGTTTTTT.

V is TRBV9 and J is TRBJ2-1; TRBD1 is a possible D gene (6 bases). V was clipped by 0 bases and J by 6 bases, with 10 bases between them. This CDR3 spans 14 amino acids. CDR1 is SGDLS, CDR2 YYNGEE, per germline. The CDR3 sequence: CASSVGGGFNEQFF. CDR3 nucleotide sequence: TGTGCCAGCAGCGTAGGAGGGGGTTTCAATGAGCAGTTCTTC. Combining the CDR3 with reference TRBV9 and TRBJ2-1 gives the whole variable domain DSGVTQTPKHLITATGQRVTLRCSPRSGDLSVYWYQQSLDQGLQFLIQYYNGEERAKGNILERFSAQQFPDLHSELNLSSLELGDSALYFCASSVGGGFNEQFFGPGTRLTVL.

The chain uses TRBV19 and TRBJ2-1, with TRBD1 matching over 11 bases. J gave up 4 bases and V 7 bases, and 3 bases lay outside the gene matches. The CDR3 runs to 14 residues. Germline values: CDR1 LNHDA, CDR2 SQIVND (reference sequence). The CDR3 DNA is TGTGCCAGTACCGGGACAGGGGGGTACAATGAGCAGTTCTTC. Protein sequence: CASTGTGGYNEQFF.

This clone was counted a single time. The chain is built from TRBV6-5 and TRBJ1-2, with a weak D call TRBD1 (5 bases). Trimming took off 0 bases at V and 6 bases at J, with 11 bases between the two ends. The germline CDR1 and CDR2 sequences are MNHEY and SVGAGI. This CDR3 spans 14 amino acids. The CDR3 spells CASSYSGAVDGYTF. The CDR3 DNA reads as TGTGCCAGCAGTTACTCAGGGGCAGTCGATGGCTACACCTTC.

The J gene is TRBJ2-7, the V gene TRBV7-9; no clear D gene. This CDR3 has 13 amino acids. From germline, CDR1 is SEHNR and CDR2 FQNEAQ (reference sequence). Trimming took off 4 bases at V and 4 bases at J, with 11 bases between the two ends. The CDR3 loop is CASSSKWGYEQYF. The CDR3 coding sequence is TGTGCCAGCAGCTCGAAATGGGGATACGAGCAGTACTTC.

The genes are TRBV6-5 and TRBJ2-7; TRBD1 matches 7 bases. CDR3 length equals 11 residues. Trimming at V came to 10 bases and at J to 5 bases, leaving 5 bases not matched to a gene. Germline-derived CDR1 and CDR2 are MNHEY and SVGAGI. CDR3 sequence reads: CATKTGDEQYF. The CDR3 DNA is TGTGCCACCAAAACAGGGGACGAGCAGTACTTC.

V usage is TRBV28 and J usage is TRBJ2-7; 7 nucleotides agree with TRBD1. This CDR3 is 14 amino acids long. Looked up from germline, CDR1 is MDHEN and CDR2 is SYDVKM. With V trimmed by 5 bases and J by 3 bases, 7 bases remained unmatched. Here the CDR3 DNA reads TGTGCCAGCAGTAACCAGGGGGTGATCTACGAGCAGTACTTC. Its protein is CASSNQGVIYEQYF. Together with reference TRBV28 and TRBJ2-7, the CDR3 gives the full variable domain: DVKVTQSSRYLVKRTGEKVFLECVQDMDHENMFWYRQDPGLGLRLIYFSYDVKMKEKGDIPEGYSVSREKKERFSLILESASTNQTSMYLCASSNQGVIYEQYFGPGTRLTVT.

The V gene is TRBV14, the J gene TRBJ1-1, with D possibly matching TRBD1 (5 bases). The V gene's germline CDR1 is SGHDN and CDR2 FVKESK. V dropped 0 bases and J dropped 0 bases, with 11 bases sitting between them. CDR3 size: 16 residues. The CDR3 region has the DNA TGTGCCAGCAGCCAAGATCTGGGGCTGATGAACACTGAAGCTTTCTTT. It specifies CASSQDLGLMNTEAFF. The full variable domain, with the rest looked up from reference TRBV14 and TRBJ1-1, is EAGVTQFPSHSVIEKGQTVTLRCDPISGHDNLYWYRRVMGKEIKFLLHFVKESKQDESGMPNNRFLAERTGGTYSTLKVQPAELEDSGVYFCASSQDLGLMNTEAFFGQGTRLTVV.

V gene TRBV7-6 combines with J gene TRBJ2-1; D might be TRBD2 (7 bases). Germline V gene sequence: CDR1 SGHVS, CDR2 FNYEAQ. The CDR3 covers 17 residues. The V and J ends lost 1 base and 8 bases respectively, with 21 bases between them. The CDR3 region has the DNA TGTGCCAGCAGCTTAGGATCCCCCCGGGGGGCTGGAGATGAGCAGTTCTTC. It is translated as CASSLGSPRGAGDEQFF.

V and J are TRBV4-3 and TRBJ2-7; 11 bases match TRBD2. Germline V gene data show CDR1 as LGHNA and CDR2 as YSLEER. The V gene end was trimmed by 3 bases and the J gene end by 4 bases; junction bases not matched to a gene: 5. CDR3 size: 15 residues. CDR3 residues: CASSQWIAGGYEQYF. DNA for the CDR3: TGCGCCAGCAGCCAGTGGATAGCGGGGGGGTACGAGCAGTACTTC.

The chain uses TRBV2 and TRBJ2-4; 7 bases align to TRBD2. This CDR3 contains 17 residues. Germline V lookup: CDR1 SNHLY, CDR2 FYNNEI. V lost 6 bases and J lost 3; bases outside the gene matches: 14. Here the CDR3 DNA reads TGTGCCAGCAGCCGGAGCTCTGGGGCTAGCGGCAAAAACATTCAGTACTTC. Its protein is CASSRSSGASGKNIQYF.

This chain connects TRBV5-1 to TRBJ2-7; possibly TRBD1 for D (6 bases). The CDR3 extends over 16 amino acids. CDR1 SGHRS and CDR2 YFSETQ come from the germline V gene. Trimming stripped 0 bases from V and 10 bases from J, with 23 bases between. In DNA form, the CDR3 reads TGCGCCAGCAGCTTGGGGTCAGGACAGTCACATCCCTTACAGTACTTC. Its translation is CASSLGSGQSHPLQYF.

V is TRBV4-3 and J is TRBJ2-7, with D perhaps TRBD2 (6 bases). With 0 bases removed from V and 7 bases from J, the gap between germline ends came to 16 bases. This CDR3 is 15 amino acids long. From germline, CDR1 is LGHNA and CDR2 YSLEER. The CDR3, as DNA: TGCGCCAGCAGCCAAGATAACGGGAGCCCTGTGGAGCAGTACTTC. Encoded protein: CASSQDNGSPVEQYF.

DNA for the CDR3: TGTGCCAGCAGTTTTACGGGGGGCCGCACAGATACGCAGTATTTT. This translates into CASSFTGGRTDTQYF. The V and J genes are TRBV6-5 and TRBJ2-3, with a possible D match to TRBD2 (7 bases). The CDR3 has 15 amino acids. Trimming removed 4 bases at V and 1 base at J, with 12 bases between. Germline lookup yields CDR1 MNHEY and CDR2 SVGAGI.

This chain uses TRBV6-1 with TRBJ1-3, with D unresolved. CDR1 and CDR2 from the germline V gene are MNHNS and SASEGT. This CDR3 comprises 15 residues. Trimming cost V 3 bases and J 0 bases, with 9 bases left between them. CDR3 region: CASSDRRHSGNTIYF. CDR3 DNA: TGTGCCAGCAGTGACAGACGCCACTCTGGAAACACCATATATTTT.

The J gene is TRBJ2-1, the V gene TRBV14; 7 bases are a match to TRBD2. The CDR3 is 15 amino acids. J lost 8 bases, V lost 3 bases, and 10 bases had no gene match. Germline assignment: CDR1 SGHDN and CDR2 FVKESK. The CDR3, as DNA: TGTGCCAGCAGCCATAATTGGCGGGAGCGGGATGAGCAGTTCTTC. Protein: CASSHNWRERDEQFF.

The table lists this clone with a count of one. The rearrangement joins TRBV27 to TRBJ2-7; tentative D call: TRBD2 (7 bases). CDR1 and CDR2 (germline): MNHEY, SMNVEV (reference sequence). The CDR3 contains 14 residues. Trimming removed 5 bases at V and 4 bases at J, with 15 bases between. In DNA form, the CDR3 reads TGTGCCAGCAGTCCCGCGGGGGCCCCATACGAGCAGTACTTC. Protein product: CASSPAGAPYEQYF.

J is TRBJ1-5 and V is TRBV5-1, with 7 bases matching TRBD1. CDR1 is SGHRS, CDR2 YFSETQ, per germline. J was trimmed by 2 bases and V by 4 bases; bases with no gene match: 0. CDR3 length: 13 residues. CDR3 in amino acids: CASSQGGNQPQHF. The CDR3 DNA follows: TGCGCCAGCAGCCAGGGGGGCAATCAGCCCCAGCATTTT.